These 3 T cell receptor beta chains share one sample of origin, sequenced in a study of T cell responses to AZD1222 COVID-19 vaccine. Only in-frame clones appear in the TCRdb table, and some are missing; sequencing was by immunoSEQ multiplex PCR. The table lists approximately 150,000 clones, 85% to 95% of them singletons. The specimen comprised peripheral blood, sampled on day 0 of AZD1222 vaccination. These receptors all come from an adult in good health.

The V and J genes are TRBV15 and TRBJ2-2; 8 bases agree with TRBD2. The CDR3 runs to 17 residues. After removal of 3 bases from V and 1 base from J, the junction contained 7 bases not matched to a gene. Germline CDR1 is LNHNV and CDR2 is YYDKDF (reference sequence). As DNA, the CDR3 is TGTGCCACCAGCAGGGATCGGGGGGGCCTGAACACCGGGGAGCTGTTTTTT. Translation gives CATSRDRGGLNTGELFF. The full variable domain, with the rest looked up from reference TRBV15 and TRBJ2-2, is DAMVIQNPRYQVTQFGKPVTLSCSQTLNHNVMYWYQQKSSQAPKLLFHYYDKDFNNEADTPDNFQSRRPNTSFCFLDIRSPGLGDTAMYLCATSRDRGGLNTGELFFGEGSRLTVL.

The chain combines TRBV6-5 with TRBJ1-5; D remains ambiguous. Germline values: CDR1 MNHEY, CDR2 SVGAGI. This CDR3 has 12 residues. Trimming cost V 4 bases and J 2 bases, with 3 bases left between them. CDR3 in DNA: TGTGCCAGCAGTTCAGGCAATCAGCCCCAGCATTTT. Translation gives CASSSGNQPQHF.

The chain employs TRBV3-1 (or the pseudogene TRBV3-2) and TRBJ1-1; weak D call: TRBD1 (6 bases). In germline, CDR1 is LGHDT, CDR2 YNNKEL (reference sequence). The CDR3 runs 18 residues. The V and J ends lost 1 base and 0 bases respectively, with 18 bases between them. The CDR3 region is CASSQVAAKGGLNTEAFF. The CDR3 coding sequence is TGTGCCAGCAGCCAAGTAGCAGCGAAAGGGGGGTTGAACACTGAAGCTTTCTTT.